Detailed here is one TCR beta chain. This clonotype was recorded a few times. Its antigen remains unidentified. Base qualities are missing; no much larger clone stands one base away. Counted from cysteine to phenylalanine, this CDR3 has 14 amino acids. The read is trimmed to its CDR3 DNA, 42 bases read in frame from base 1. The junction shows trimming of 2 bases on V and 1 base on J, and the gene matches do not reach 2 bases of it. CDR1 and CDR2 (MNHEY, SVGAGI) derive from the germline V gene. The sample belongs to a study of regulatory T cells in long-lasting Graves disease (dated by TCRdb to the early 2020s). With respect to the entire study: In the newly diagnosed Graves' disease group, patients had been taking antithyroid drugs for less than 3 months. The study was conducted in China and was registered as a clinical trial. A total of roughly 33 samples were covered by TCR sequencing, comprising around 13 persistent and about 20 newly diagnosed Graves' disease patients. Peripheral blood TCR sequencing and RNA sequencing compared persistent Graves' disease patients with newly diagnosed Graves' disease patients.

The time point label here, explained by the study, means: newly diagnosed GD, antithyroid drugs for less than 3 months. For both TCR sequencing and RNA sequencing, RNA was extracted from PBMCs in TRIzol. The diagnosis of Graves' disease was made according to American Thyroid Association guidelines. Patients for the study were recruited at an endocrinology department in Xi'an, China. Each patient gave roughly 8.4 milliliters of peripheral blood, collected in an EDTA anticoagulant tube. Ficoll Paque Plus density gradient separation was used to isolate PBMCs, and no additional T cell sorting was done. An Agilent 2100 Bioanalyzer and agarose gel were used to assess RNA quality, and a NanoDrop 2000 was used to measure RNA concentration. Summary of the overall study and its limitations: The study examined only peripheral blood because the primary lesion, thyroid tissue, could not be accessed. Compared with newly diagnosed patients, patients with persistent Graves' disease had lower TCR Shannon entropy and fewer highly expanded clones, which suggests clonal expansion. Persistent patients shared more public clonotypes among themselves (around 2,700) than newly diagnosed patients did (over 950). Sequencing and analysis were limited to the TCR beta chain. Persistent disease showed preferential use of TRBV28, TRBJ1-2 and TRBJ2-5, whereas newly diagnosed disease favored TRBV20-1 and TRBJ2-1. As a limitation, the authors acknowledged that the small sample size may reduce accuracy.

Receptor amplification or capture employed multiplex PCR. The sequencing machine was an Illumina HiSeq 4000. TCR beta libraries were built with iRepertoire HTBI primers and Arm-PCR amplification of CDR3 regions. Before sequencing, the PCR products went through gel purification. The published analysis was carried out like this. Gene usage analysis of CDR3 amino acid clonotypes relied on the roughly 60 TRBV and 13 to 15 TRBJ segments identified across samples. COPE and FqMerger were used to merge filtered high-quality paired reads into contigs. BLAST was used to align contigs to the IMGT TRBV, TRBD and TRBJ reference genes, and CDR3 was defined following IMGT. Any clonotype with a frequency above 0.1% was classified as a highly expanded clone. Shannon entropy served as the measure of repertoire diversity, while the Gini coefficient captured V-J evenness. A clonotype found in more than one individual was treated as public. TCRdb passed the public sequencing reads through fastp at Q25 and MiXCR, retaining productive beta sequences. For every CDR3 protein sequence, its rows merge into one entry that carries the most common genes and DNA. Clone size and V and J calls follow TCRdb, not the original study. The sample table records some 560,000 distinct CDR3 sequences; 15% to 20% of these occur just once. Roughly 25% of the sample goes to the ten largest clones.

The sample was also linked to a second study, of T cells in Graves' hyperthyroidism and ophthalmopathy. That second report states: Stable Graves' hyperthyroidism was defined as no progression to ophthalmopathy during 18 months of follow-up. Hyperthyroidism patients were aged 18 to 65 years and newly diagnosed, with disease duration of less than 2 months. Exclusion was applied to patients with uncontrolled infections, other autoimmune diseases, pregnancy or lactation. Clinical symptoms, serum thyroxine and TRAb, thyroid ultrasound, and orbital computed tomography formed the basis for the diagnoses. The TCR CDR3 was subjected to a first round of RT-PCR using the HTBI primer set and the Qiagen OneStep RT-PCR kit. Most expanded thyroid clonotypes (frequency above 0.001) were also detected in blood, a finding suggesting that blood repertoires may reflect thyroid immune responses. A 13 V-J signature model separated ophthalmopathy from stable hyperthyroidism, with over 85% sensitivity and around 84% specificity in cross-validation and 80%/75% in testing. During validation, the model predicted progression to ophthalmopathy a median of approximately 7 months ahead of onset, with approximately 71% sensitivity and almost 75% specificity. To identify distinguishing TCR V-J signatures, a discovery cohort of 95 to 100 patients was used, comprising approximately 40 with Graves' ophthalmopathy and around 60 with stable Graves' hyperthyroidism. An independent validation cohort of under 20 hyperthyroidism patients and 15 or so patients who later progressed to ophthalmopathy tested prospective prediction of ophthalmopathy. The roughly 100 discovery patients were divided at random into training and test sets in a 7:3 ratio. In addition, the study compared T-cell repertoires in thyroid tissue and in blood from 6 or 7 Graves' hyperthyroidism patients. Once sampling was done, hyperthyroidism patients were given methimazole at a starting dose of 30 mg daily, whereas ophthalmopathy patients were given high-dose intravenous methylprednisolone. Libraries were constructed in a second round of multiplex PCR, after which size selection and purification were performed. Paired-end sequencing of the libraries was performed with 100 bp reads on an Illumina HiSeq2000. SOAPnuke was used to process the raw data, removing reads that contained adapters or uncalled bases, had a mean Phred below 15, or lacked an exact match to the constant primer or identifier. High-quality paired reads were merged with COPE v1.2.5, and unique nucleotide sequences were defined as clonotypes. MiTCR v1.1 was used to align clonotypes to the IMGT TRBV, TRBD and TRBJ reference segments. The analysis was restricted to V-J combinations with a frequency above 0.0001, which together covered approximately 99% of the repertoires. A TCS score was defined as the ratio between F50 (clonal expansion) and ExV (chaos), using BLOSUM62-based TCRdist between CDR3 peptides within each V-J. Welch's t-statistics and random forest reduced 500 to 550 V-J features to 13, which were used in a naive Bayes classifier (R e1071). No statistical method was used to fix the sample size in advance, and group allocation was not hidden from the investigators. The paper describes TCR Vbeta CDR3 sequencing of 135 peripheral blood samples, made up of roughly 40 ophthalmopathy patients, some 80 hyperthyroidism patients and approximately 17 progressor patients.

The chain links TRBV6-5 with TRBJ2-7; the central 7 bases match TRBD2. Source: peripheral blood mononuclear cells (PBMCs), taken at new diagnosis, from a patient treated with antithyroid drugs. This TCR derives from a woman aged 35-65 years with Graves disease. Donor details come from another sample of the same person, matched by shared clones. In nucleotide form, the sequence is TGTGCCAGCAGTTACACCGGGGGGTCCTACGAGCAGTACTTC. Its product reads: CASSYTGGSYEQYF.